The entry below describes one TCR beta chain. This receptor's antigen is unknown. Base qualities are missing; no much larger clone stands one base away. These reads were obtained on an Illumina HiSeq 2500. Quantitative 5'-RACE with molecular barcodes was the method used to prepare the TCR beta libraries. On the study's bioinformatics: Disease-linked TCR variants were identified with a new computational method built on a probabilistic model of VDJ rearrangement. TCRdb passed the public sequencing reads through fastp at Q25 and MiXCR, retaining productive beta sequences. Rows matching on CDR3 protein sequence are summarized as one entry with the most common DNA and genes. The authors' filters were not applied to this entry. The sample profile shows roughly 450,000 distinct CDR3 sequences; 26% of them were found once. About 0.89% of the sample is held by the ten biggest clonotypes. The data derive from a study of CD8 T cells in ankylosing spondylitis (dated by TCRdb to 2015 to 2018). About the study as a whole: The study profiled T cell receptor beta repertoires in healthy donors and ankylosing spondylitis patients to find disease-linked TCR variants. The full study cohort was made up of over 20 ankylosing spondylitis patients and 95 to 130 healthy donors. Peripheral blood was sampled, and synovial fluid was also collected from ankylosing spondylitis patients.

General findings and caveats noted by the study authors: Blood from ankylosing spondylitis patients appeared to be characterized by a TCR beta motif composed of under ten highly homologous amino acid variants. A CD8+ phenotype was shown by the disease-linked clones, which were found at relatively low frequencies in peripheral blood. Some of the motif variants had been reported before in the synovial fluid and blood of reactive arthritis patients, a finding that suggests common disease-initiation mechanisms. The disease-linked clones were reported as significantly enriched in matched synovial fluid samples from ankylosing spondylitis patients.

The CDR3, cysteine through phenylalanine, is 12 amino acids long. Only CDR3 DNA remains: 36 bases, in frame from the first base. The germline V gene (reference sequence) supplies CDR1 DFQATT and CDR2 SNEGSKA. The sequenced sample was blood, either unsorted or a sorted T cell fraction (not recorded which). The receptor was derived from a male donor with ankylosing spondylitis. The rearranged segments are TRBV20-1 and TRBJ2-2, with the D segment identity uncertain. The bases read TGCAGCGTTCGAAGGGACACCGGGGAGCTGTTTTTT. Its protein is CSVRRDTGELFF.